This T cell receptor beta chain was sequenced in a study of blood T cell repertoires in COVID-19. Study-level background: The origin of the acute and convalescent COVID-19 samples was the United States, Italy and Spain. PBMCs, B-cell-depleted T cells, or T cells provided the cDNA or gDNA that made up the material.

Study processing details: Estimated nucleated cell counts came from reference gene primer amplification. Assay used: immunoSEQ multiplex PCR; TCRdb lists only in-frame clones, some missing. That table furnishes V, J and clone size, whereas the DNA furnished D and trimming. The table includes 180,000 or so clones, roughly 86% detected once. Germline V gene data show CDR1 as MNHNS and CDR2 as SASEGT. The trim removed 1 base at V and 7 bases at J, leaving 4 bases unmatched. The CDR3 loop spans 14 amino acids. The chain joins TRBV6-1 to TRBJ1-2; the match to TRBD1 covers 9 bases. The clonotype originates from a woman older than 75 in a cohort sampled during active or convalescent COVID-19. The material sequenced was peripheral blood. CDR3 in DNA: TGTGCCAGCAGTGAAGACAGGGGGCGGGGTGGCTACACCTTC. Translation gives CASSEDRGRGGYTF.